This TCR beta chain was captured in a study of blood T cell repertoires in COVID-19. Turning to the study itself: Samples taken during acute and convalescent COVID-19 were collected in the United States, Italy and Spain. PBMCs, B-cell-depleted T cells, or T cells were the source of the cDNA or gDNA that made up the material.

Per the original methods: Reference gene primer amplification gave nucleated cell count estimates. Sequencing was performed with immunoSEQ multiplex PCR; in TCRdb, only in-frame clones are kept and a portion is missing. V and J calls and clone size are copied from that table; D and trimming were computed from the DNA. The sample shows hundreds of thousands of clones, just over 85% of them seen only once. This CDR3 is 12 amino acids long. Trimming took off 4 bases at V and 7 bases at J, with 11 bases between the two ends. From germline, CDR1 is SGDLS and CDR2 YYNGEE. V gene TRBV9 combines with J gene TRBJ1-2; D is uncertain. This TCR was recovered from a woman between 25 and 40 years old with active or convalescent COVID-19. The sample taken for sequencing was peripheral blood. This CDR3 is CASSPSGAGYTF. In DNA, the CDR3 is TGTGCCAGCAGCCCCTCGGGAGCTGGCTACACCTTC. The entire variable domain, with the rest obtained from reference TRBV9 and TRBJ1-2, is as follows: DSGVTQTPKHLITATGQRVTLRCSPRSGDLSVYWYQQSLDQGLQFLIQYYNGEERAKGNILERFSAQQFPDLHSELNLSSLELGDSALYFCASSPSGAGYTFGSGTRLTVV.